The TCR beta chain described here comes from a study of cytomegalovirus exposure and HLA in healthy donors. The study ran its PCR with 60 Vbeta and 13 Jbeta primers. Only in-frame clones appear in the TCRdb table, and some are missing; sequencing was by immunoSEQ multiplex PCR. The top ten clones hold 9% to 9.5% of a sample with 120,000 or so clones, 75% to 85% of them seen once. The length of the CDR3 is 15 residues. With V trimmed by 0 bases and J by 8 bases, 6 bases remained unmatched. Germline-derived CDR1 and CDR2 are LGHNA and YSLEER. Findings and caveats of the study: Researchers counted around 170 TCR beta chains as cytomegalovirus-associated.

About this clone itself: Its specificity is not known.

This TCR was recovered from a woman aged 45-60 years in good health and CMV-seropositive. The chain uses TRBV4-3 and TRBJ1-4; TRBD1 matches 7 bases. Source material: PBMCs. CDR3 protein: CASSQDTGVREKLFF. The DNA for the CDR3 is TGCGCCAGCAGCCAAGATACAGGGGTTCGGGAAAAACTGTTTTTT.